Shown below are 27 T cell receptor beta chains from a single sample sequenced in a study of CD8 T cells in ankylosing spondylitis. MiXCR, applied by TCRdb to the 5' RACE reads, yields one record per CDR3 protein. In the table there are about 340,000 distinct CDR3 sequences, about 15% of which are singletons. Sequencing was done on a sample of blood, either unsorted or a sorted T cell fraction (not recorded which). Receptors were obtained from a male donor with ankylosing spondylitis or in good health (not recorded which).

The chain carries TRBV11-2 and TRBJ1-2; a weak D match, TRBD1 (6 bases). This CDR3 is built from 16 residues. V was clipped by 3 bases and J by 5 bases, with 19 bases between them. Germline lookup yields CDR1 SGHAT and CDR2 FQNNGV. CDR3 nucleotide sequence: TGTGCCAGCAGCTTGGAATACCCGGGACATCGGTATGGCTACACCTTC. It translates to CASSLEYPGHRYGYTF.

In its sample, this clonotype was seen many times. J is TRBJ2-7 and V is TRBV12-3 or TRBV12-4, with D maybe TRBD1 (6 bases). V dropped 7 bases and J dropped 3 bases, with 19 bases sitting between them. This CDR3 comprises 15 residues. The CDR3 sequence: CASNRGQSADYEQYF. The CDR3 nucleotides are TGTGCCAGCAACCGGGGACAAAGCGCCGACTACGAGCAGTACTTC.

This clonotype was recorded a few times. The gene calls are TRBV4-1 and TRBJ2-4; D might be TRBD1 or TRBD2, each matching 5 bases. Germline values: CDR1 MGHRA, CDR2 YSYEKL. V lost 1 base, J lost 3 bases, and 16 bases lay in between. CDR3 length: 17 residues. DNA of the CDR3: TGCGCCAGCAGCCAAGGTAACGGGGCCCCCAACAAAAACATTCAGTACTTC. It is translated as CASSQGNGAPNKNIQYF.

The chain carries TRBV6-5 and TRBJ2-7, with 8 bases identical to TRBD2. CDR3 length: 15 amino acids. Looked up from germline, CDR1 is MNHEY and CDR2 is SVGAGI. The ends lost 3 bases at V and 2 bases at J; junction bases unmatched: 6. The CDR3 nucleotides are TGTGCCAGCAGTTATAGCGGGGACCTTACCTACGAGCAGTACTTC. It translates to CASSYSGDLTYEQYF.

The V gene is TRBV20-1, the J gene TRBJ2-5, with TRBD2 matching over 7 bases. The CDR3 runs to 14 residues. After removal of 6 bases from V and 5 bases from J, the junction contained 12 bases not matched to a gene. The germline V gene has CDR1 DFQATT and CDR2 SNEGSKA (reference sequence). The CDR3 DNA reads TGCAGTGCCCAGCGGGGACCTCAGTGGGAGACCCAGTACTTC. Amino acids: CSAQRGPQWETQYF.

V usage is TRBV10-3 and J usage is TRBJ2-7; D may be TRBD1 (7 bases). Germline-derived CDR1 and CDR2 are ENHRY and SYGVKD. Trimming took 4 bases from V and 1 from J, leaving 20 bases between them. This CDR3 has 17 amino acids. CDR3 protein: CAISAHLGGQSSYEQYF. DNA of the CDR3: TGTGCCATCAGTGCGCACCTGGGGGGACAGTCATCCTACGAGCAGTACTTC.

This clonotype was counted a few times. The genes are TRBV5-4 and TRBJ2-5; TRBD1 agrees at 7 bases. Germline-derived CDR1 and CDR2 are SGHNT and YYREEE (reference sequence). The CDR3 runs 16 residues. With 0 bases clipped from V and 4 bases from J, the junction kept 9 bases outside the gene matches. Written as DNA, the CDR3 is TGTGCCAGCAGCTTGGGACAGGGTGGGTTTGCAGAGACCCAGTACTTC. As protein: CASSLGQGGFAETQYF.

This clonotype turned up a few times. V usage is TRBV20-1 and J usage is TRBJ2-3, with D possibly matching TRBD1 (6 bases). Trimming removed 2 bases at V and 3 bases at J, with 15 bases between. The germline CDR1 and CDR2 sequences are DFQATT and SNEGSKA (reference sequence). The CDR3 runs 15 residues. Here the CDR3 reads CSARPRQDGTDTQYF. The DNA for the CDR3 is TGCAGTGCTAGACCACGACAGGATGGGACAGATACGCAGTATTTT.

V gene TRBV6-1 combines with J gene TRBJ2-5, with D unresolved. The V end lost 7 bases, the J end lost 2 bases, and 11 bases lay between the germline ends. Germline-derived CDR1 and CDR2 are MNHNS and SASEGT. The CDR3 extends over 13 amino acids. The CDR3 sequence is CASTRSQQETQYF. The CDR3 region has the DNA TGTGCCAGCACCCGGAGCCAGCAAGAGACCCAGTACTTC.

This clonotype has just a few counts. The chain links TRBV11-2 to TRBJ1-3; D is uncertain. The CDR3 runs to 18 residues. The germline CDR1 and CDR2 sequences are SGHAT and FQNNGV. V was trimmed by 3 bases and J by 1 base, leaving 19 bases between them. CDR3 region: CASSFLPAGSGSGNTIYF. CDR3 nucleotides: TGTGCCAGCAGCTTTCTCCCCGCGGGGTCGGGTTCTGGAAACACCATATATTTT.

This clonotype appeared a few times. The chain is built from TRBV20-1 and TRBJ1-5; D is uncertain. Trimming cost V 0 bases and J 1 base, with 7 bases left between them. The CDR3 covers 14 residues. Germline loops: CDR1 DFQATT, CDR2 SNEGSKA (reference sequence). The CDR3 loop is CSARDLQSNQPQHF. CDR3 in DNA: TGCAGTGCTAGAGATCTGCAGAGCAATCAGCCCCAGCATTTT.

Only a few counts were recorded for this clonotype. The chain carries TRBV6-2 or TRBV6-3 and TRBJ2-7, with 7 bases aligning to TRBD1. J was trimmed by 2 bases and V by 7 bases; bases with no gene match: 8. This CDR3 region has 14 residues. Germline V gives CDR1 MNHEY, CDR2 SVGEGT. DNA of the CDR3: TGTGCCAGCAACAGGGGCCTCATCACCTACGAGCAGTACTTC. Protein product: CASNRGLITYEQYF.

The chain has TRBV19 and TRBJ2-7; D possibly corresponds to TRBD1 (6 bases). There are 14 residues in the CDR3. Germline CDR1 reads LNHDA; CDR2 reads SQIVND (reference sequence). V was shortened by 4 bases and J by 1 base, with 11 bases between the two germline ends. CDR3 sequence reads: CASSNPGQSYEQYF. Written as DNA, the CDR3 is TGTGCCAGTAGTAATCCGGGACAATCCTACGAGCAGTACTTC.

This clonotype was detected only a few times. The V gene is TRBV11-2, the J gene TRBJ1-1, with 8 bases that match TRBD1. Germline loops: CDR1 SGHAT, CDR2 FQNNGV. The trim removed 1 base at V and 6 bases at J, leaving 7 bases unmatched. The length of the CDR3 is 15 residues. CDR3 sequence reads: CASSLGTGGIAEAFF. Here the CDR3 DNA reads TGTGCCAGCAGCTTAGGCACAGGGGGGATCGCTGAAGCTTTCTTT.

The sample holds a few counts of this clonotype. CDR3 nucleotides: TGTGCCAGCAGCCCCATTGGCGGCACGAACACCGGGGAGCTGTTTTTT. Its protein product is CASSPIGGTNTGELFF. This chain uses TRBV3-1 with TRBJ2-2, with unresolved D. Germline CDR1 and CDR2: LGHDT and YNNKEL (reference sequence). The ends were cut back, 4 bases at V and 0 bases at J, with 12 bases in the middle. This CDR3 spans 16 amino acids.

This chain connects TRBV2 to TRBJ2-1; no definite D call. CDR3 length equals 11 residues. The germline gives CDR1 SNHLY, CDR2 FYNNEI. Trimming pared 7 bases from V and 4 bases from J, leaving 5 bases between. CDR3 sequence: CASKVYNEQFF. The CDR3 DNA reads TGTGCCAGCAAGGTTTACAATGAGCAGTTCTTC.

This clonotype occurred a few times. This chain uses TRBV5-1 with TRBJ1-5; D unresolved. The V gene lost 0 bases and the J gene lost 0 bases, with 10 bases spanning the gap. Per the germline V gene, CDR1 is SGHRS and CDR2 is YFSETQ. The CDR3 spans 16 residues. The CDR3, as DNA: TGCGCCAGCAGCTTGGATGGCTCGAATAGCAATCAGCCCCAGCATTTT. Its protein product is CASSLDGSNSNQPQHF. Full variable domain (outside the CDR3, taken from reference TRBV5-1 and TRBJ1-5): KAGVTQTPRYLIKTRGQQVTLSCSPISGHRSVSWYQQTPGQGLQFLFEYFSETQRNKGNFPGRFSGRQFSNSRSEMNVSTLELGDSALYLCASSLDGSNSNQPQHFGDGTRLSIL.

The chain couples TRBV3-1 to TRBJ1-2; a weak D match, TRBD1 (5 bases). CDR1 is LGHDT and CDR2 is YNNKEL in the germline V gene (reference sequence). This CDR3 spans 14 amino acids. The ends were cut back, 5 bases at V and 6 bases at J, with 16 bases in the middle. DNA of the CDR3: TGTGCCAGCAGCTTAGCCGGGGGTGAGAATGGCTACACCTTC. Translated: CASSLAGGENGYTF. The whole variable domain, remainder taken from reference TRBV3-1 and TRBJ1-2, is DTAVSQTPKYLVTQMGNDKSIKCEQNLGHDTMYWYKQDSKKFLKIMFSYNNKELIINETVPNRFSPKSPDKAHLNLHINSLELGDSAVYFCASSLAGGENGYTFGSGTRLTVV.

This clonotype was found many times. The rearrangement uses TRBV20-1 and TRBJ1-4, with D perhaps matching TRBD1 (6 bases). Trimming took 3 bases from V and 4 from J, leaving 21 bases between them. CDR1 and CDR2 from the germline V gene are DFQATT and SNEGSKA (reference sequence). This CDR3 is 17 amino acids long. In nucleotides, the CDR3 is TGCAGTGCTAGCAACCGAAACTGGGGGCAGAGTAATGAAAAACTGTTTTTT. It translates to CSASNRNWGQSNEKLFF.

J is TRBJ2-1 and V is TRBV5-1; the D call may be TRBD1 or TRBD2 (5 bases each). Germline V lookup: CDR1 SGHRS, CDR2 YFSETQ. V lost 0 bases and J lost 8, with 18 bases in between. The CDR3 contains 16 residues. In DNA, the CDR3 is TGCGCCAGCAGCTTGGCCCCAGGGTCCGGGACGGATGAGCAGTTCTTC. The encoded protein is CASSLAPGSGTDEQFF.

The chain uses TRBV4-2 and TRBJ2-1; 7 bases are a match to TRBD2. Germline CDR1 and CDR2: LGHNA and YNFKEQ. The CDR3 length is 16 residues. Germline trimming cut 2 bases from V and 5 bases from J; bases unmatched to any gene: 9. The CDR3 DNA follows: TGTGCCAGCAGCCAATTCGGAGCGGGGACCCACAATGAGCAGTTCTTC. Its translation: CASSQFGAGTHNEQFF.

The V and J genes are TRBV5-1 and TRBJ2-7; 11 positions match TRBD1. The V and J ends lost 1 base and 3 bases, in that order; junction bases with no gene match: 9. Germline-derived CDR1 and CDR2 are SGHRS and YFSETQ. The CDR3 is 17 residues long. This chain's CDR3 is CASSLPGQGAFSYEQYF. In DNA, the CDR3 is TGCGCCAGCAGCTTGCCCGGACAGGGGGCCTTCAGCTACGAGCAGTACTTC.

The chain is built from TRBV7-9 and TRBJ2-1; 10 positions agree with TRBD1. The CDR3 loop spans 17 amino acids. The V segment lost 5 bases and the J segment 0 bases; nucleotides outside the gene matches: 7. Per the germline V gene, CDR1 is SEHNR and CDR2 is FQNEAQ (reference sequence). CDR3 coding DNA: TGTGCCAGCAGCCCATGGACAGGGGGGAGCTCCTACAATGAGCAGTTCTTC. Protein sequence: CASSPWTGGSSYNEQFF.

The chain links TRBV29-1 to TRBJ1-1, with D hard to call. V was cut by 7 bases and J by 3 bases, with 18 bases left in between. Germline V gene data show CDR1 as SQVTM and CDR2 as ANQGSEA. The CDR3 loop spans 14 amino acids. The CDR3 region is CSASSAGPYTEAFF. The CDR3 DNA reads as TGCAGCGCCTCCAGCGCCGGGCCCTACACTGAAGCTTTCTTT. The complete variable domain, with remaining parts taken from reference TRBV29-1 and TRBJ1-1, reads SAVISQKPSRDICQRGTSLTIQCQVDSQVTMMFWYRQQPGQSLTLIATANQGSEATYESGFVIDKFPISRPNLTFSTLTVSNMSPEDSSIYLCSASSAGPYTEAFFGQGTRLTVV.

This clonotype was recorded once. The rearrangement uses TRBV24-1 and TRBJ2-2, with D possibly matching TRBD2 (5 bases). V lost 3 bases, J lost 3 bases, and 19 bases lay in between. The CDR3 length is 18 residues. CDR1 KGHDR and CDR2 SFDVKD come from the germline V gene. The CDR3 is CATSDKGSGLHDTGELFF. CDR3 DNA: TGTGCCACCAGTGATAAAGGCTCGGGGTTACACGACACCGGGGAGCTGTTTTTT.

In its sample, this clonotype was seen a few times. The V gene is TRBV25-1, the J gene TRBJ1-4, with D hard to call. V lost 8 bases and J lost 5, with 12 bases in between. The CDR3 length is 13 residues. CDR1 is MGHDK, CDR2 SYGVNS, per germline. This chain's CDR3 is CASHQSFNEKLFF. In DNA, the CDR3 is TGTGCCAGCCATCAGAGTTTCAATGAAAAACTGTTTTTT.

The chain couples TRBV11-2 to TRBJ2-6; D is unclear. This CDR3 is built from 20 residues. Trimming took off 4 bases at V and 0 bases at J, with 22 bases between the two ends. CDR1 is SGHAT and CDR2 is FQNNGV in the germline V gene. CDR3 protein: CASSWSVSSFLTSGANVLTF. CDR3 sequence (DNA): TGTGCCAGCAGCTGGTCGGTCAGCTCCTTTTTAACCTCTGGGGCCAACGTCCTGACTTTC.